The 5 T cell receptor beta chains below were found in one sample sequenced in a study of T cell changes during pregnancy in multiple sclerosis. Libraries were prepared by immunoSEQ multiplex PCR; TCRdb keeps only in-frame clonotypes and omits some of them. The data contain about 60,000 clones, around 90% of them singletons. Source: CD4+ T cells from peripheral blood mononuclear cells, taken in the second trimester of pregnancy. Source of these receptors: a female donor with multiple sclerosis, enrolled in a pregnancy study.

The chain combines TRBV30 with TRBJ1-3; 9 nucleotides match TRBD1. The CDR3 extends over 15 amino acids. Unmatched junction bases numbered 6, after V lost 2 bases and J lost 4 bases. The germline V gene has CDR1 GTSNPN and CDR2 SVGIG (reference sequence). The CDR3 loop reads CAWSSSGTGGNTIYF. CDR3 coding DNA: TGTGCCTGGAGTTCCTCCGGGACAGGGGGAAACACCATATATTTT.

This clone was picked up a small number of times. The chain recombines TRBV30 with TRBJ1-1; D not resolved. The CDR3 totals 15 residues. Trimming took off 0 bases at V and 1 base at J, with 12 bases between the two ends. Germline assignment: CDR1 GTSNPN and CDR2 SVGIG (reference sequence). CDR3 amino acids: CAWSVQPGSNTEAFF. CDR3 in DNA: TGTGCCTGGAGTGTACAACCGGGTTCGAACACTGAAGCTTTCTTT.

The sample holds a few counts of this clone. The V gene is TRBV6-5, the J gene TRBJ1-6; maybe TRBD1 (6 bases). The CDR3 covers 15 residues. The V end lost 5 bases, the J end lost 7 bases, and 15 bases lay between the germline ends. The germline V gene has CDR1 MNHEY and CDR2 SVGAGI. DNA of the CDR3: TGTGCCAGCAGTGCGCCAGGGGATGGGAATTCACCCCTCCACTTT. As protein: CASSAPGDGNSPLHF.

The chain couples TRBV19 to TRBJ2-7; the D gene is possibly TRBD1 (5 bases). The germline CDR1 and CDR2 sequences are LNHDA and SQIVND (reference sequence). This CDR3 is built from 17 residues. V lost 3 bases and J lost 1, with 19 bases in between. The chain's CDR3 is CASSMNDRFSPSYEQYF. CDR3 DNA sequence: TGTGCCAGTAGTATGAATGACAGATTCTCTCCTTCCTACGAGCAGTACTTC.

Comments on this clone: Germline is not matched at one junction end, which may reflect a read error. The chain employs TRBV11-2 and TRBJ2-5; D perhaps matches TRBD2 (5 bases). Looked up from germline, CDR1 is SGHAT and CDR2 is FQNNGV. The CDR3 has 13 residues. DNA for the CDR3: TGTGCCAGCAACCCCCTAGCAGGAGAGACCCGGTACTTC. Its protein is CASNPLAGETRYF.